These 4 T cell receptor beta chains came from one sample sequenced in a study of naive and memory T cell subsets. Amplification of ligated cDNA took four PCR rounds with SP2 and nested alpha and beta constant primers. TCRdb processed the 5' RACE reads anew with MiXCR; each CDR3 protein has one entry. The sample records 55,000 to 65,000 distinct CDR3 sequences, 8% being singletons. A UMI-containing oligonucleotide was joined by 3' ligation to the TCR cDNA template. The receptors here all came from a female donor in good health.

The table lists this clonotype with many counts. The chain is built from TRBV28 and TRBJ1-4; D is possibly TRBD1 (5 bases). CDR1 is MDHEN, CDR2 SYDVKM, per germline. The germline V and J ends were trimmed by 7 bases and 0 bases, with 12 bases remaining between them. The CDR3 is made up of 15 amino acids. The CDR3: CASIRGLATNEKLFF. The CDR3 nucleotides are TGTGCCAGCATAAGGGGCCTAGCAACTAATGAAAAACTGTTTTTT.

This clonotype was observed a handful of times. The genes are TRBV5-1 and TRBJ2-6; 10 nucleotides agree with TRBD1. Germline V gene data show CDR1 as SGHRS and CDR2 as YFSETQ. After removal of 1 base from V and 2 bases from J, the junction contained 6 bases not matched to a gene. There are 18 residues in the CDR3. The CDR3 loop reads CASSLLDRGLTGANVLTF. As DNA, the CDR3 is TGCGCCAGCAGCTTGCTGGACAGGGGGTTAACTGGGGCCAACGTCCTGACTTTC.

In this sample, this clonotype turned up many times. The chain joins TRBV27 to TRBJ1-4; 10 nucleotides match TRBD1. Germline CDR1 reads MNHEY; CDR2 reads SMNVEV (reference sequence). The CDR3 loop spans 15 amino acids. The junction had 3 bases not matched to a gene; V was cut back by 2 bases and J by 6 bases. CDR3 residues: CASSLVGQGYEKLFF. As DNA, the CDR3 is TGTGCCAGCAGTTTAGTGGGACAGGGGTATGAAAAACTGTTTTTT. The variable domain in full, with the rest retrieved from reference TRBV27 and TRBJ1-4, is EAQVTQNPRYLITVTGKKLTVTCSQNMNHEYMSWYRQDPGLGLRQIYYSMNVEVTDKGDVPEGYKVSRKEKRNFPLILESPSPNQTSLYFCASSLVGQGYEKLFFGSGTQLSVL.

This clonotype appeared many times. One end of the junction fails to match germline, which may point to a read error. The chain carries TRBV7-7 and TRBJ1-2; tentatively, D is TRBD1 (5 bases). CDR1 and CDR2 (germline): SSHAT, FNYEAQ (reference sequence). The CDR3 spans 15 residues. The DNA of the CDR3 is TGTGCTAGCAGCTTTTTTTTGTGGGGCGGGCGTGGCTACACCTTC. The encoded protein is CASSFFLWGGRGYTF.